This TCR beta chain appears in the sequencing data of a study of blood T cell repertoires in COVID-19. The wider study: Material from acute and convalescent COVID-19 was sourced from the United States, Italy and Spain. T cells, B-cell-depleted T cells, or PBMCs supplied cDNA or gDNA.

The CDR3 consists of 16 residues. Germline V gene sequence: CDR1 LNHDA, CDR2 SQIVND (reference sequence). V dropped 3 bases and J dropped 7; count of bases not matched to a gene: 10. Per the original methods: Reference gene primers were amplified, and this amplification served to estimate nucleated cell counts. Assay: immunoSEQ multiplex PCR; the TCRdb copy retains only in-frame clones and omits some. The V and J calls and clone size come from that table; D and trimming were worked out from the DNA. The sample carries some 110,000 clones, 70% to 85% recorded once. The J gene is TRBJ2-1, the V gene TRBV19; 9 nucleotides match TRBD2. The material sequenced was peripheral blood. The clonotype originates from a woman older than 75 with active or convalescent COVID-19. CDR3 region: CASSIGVREGRNEQFF. Here the CDR3 DNA reads TGTGCCAGTAGTATTGGGGTGCGGGAGGGCCGGAATGAGCAGTTCTTC.